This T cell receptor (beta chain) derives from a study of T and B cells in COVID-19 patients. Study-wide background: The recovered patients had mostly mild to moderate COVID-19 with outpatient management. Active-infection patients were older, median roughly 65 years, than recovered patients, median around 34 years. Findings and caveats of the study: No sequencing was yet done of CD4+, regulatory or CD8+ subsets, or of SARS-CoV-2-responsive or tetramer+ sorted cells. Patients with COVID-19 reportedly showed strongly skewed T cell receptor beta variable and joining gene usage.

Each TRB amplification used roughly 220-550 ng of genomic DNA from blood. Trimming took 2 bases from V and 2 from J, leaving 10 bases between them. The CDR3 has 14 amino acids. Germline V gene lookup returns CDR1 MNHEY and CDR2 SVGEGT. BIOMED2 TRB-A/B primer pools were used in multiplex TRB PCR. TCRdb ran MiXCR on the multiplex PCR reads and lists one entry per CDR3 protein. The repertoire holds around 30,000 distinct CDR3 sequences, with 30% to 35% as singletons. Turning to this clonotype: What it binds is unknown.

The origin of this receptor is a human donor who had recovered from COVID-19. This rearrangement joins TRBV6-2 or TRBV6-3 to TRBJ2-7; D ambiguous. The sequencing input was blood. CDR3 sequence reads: CASSYNSRAYEQYF. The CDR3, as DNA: TGTGCCAGCAGTTACAATAGCAGAGCCTACGAGCAGTACTTC.